The sequence of this TCR beta chain was determined in a study of T cell repertoires in cytomegalovirus infection (dated by TCRdb to between 2018 and 2020). Describing the broader study: The peptide stimulations were aimed at well-studied HLA-B-restricted epitopes as well as recently identified HLA-C-restricted CMV epitopes, whose presentation resists viral immunomodulation. Donor HLA type was relevant to the analysis, because carriage of CMV infection together with the matching HLA type was indicated by public TCR beta signatures.

Reads for this sample came from an Illumina HiSeq 1500. TCRdb handled the public reads itself, with Q25 trimming in fastp and clone calling in MiXCR, and kept productive beta chains. Every entry covers one CDR3 protein and lists the most common genes and DNA from its rows. This sample has just over 450,000 distinct CDR3 sequences in its table, and about 39% of those were observed once. 35% to 50% of the sample belongs to the ten largest clones. The treatment or condition label corresponds to: in vitro stimulation with specific CMV peptide epitopes to enrich CMV-specific T cells. In the germline V gene, CDR1 corresponds to SGHTA and CDR2 to FQGNSA. The V end gives up 7 bases and the J end 10 bases, leaving 17 bases in the junction not matched to a gene. Its CDR3 holds 15 amino acids, cysteine through phenylalanine. Only the CDR3 DNA stays, 45 bases, in frame from base 1. With regard to this clonotype: The antigen this receptor binds is unknown. Per-base qualities were not stored, and no clone one base away is much larger.

What the work shows at the level of the full study, not this receptor alone: In both this cohort and an independent cohort of 352 donors, the cumulative frequency of public TCR beta family members distinguished carriers of CMV infection plus the relevant HLA type. The ex vivo response was dominated by HLA-C-restricted CMV-specific TCR beta clonotypes, and the single most frequent clonotype in two of eight donors was supplied by these HLA-C-restricted clonotypes.

This sequence uses TRBV7-2 and TRBJ1-2; 8 nucleotides in the junction match TRBD1. The TCR sequence derives from a human donor in good health (CMV status not recorded). Some clones in this sample may be carry-over from other donors' samples. The input for sequencing was cultured PBMCs, taken from culture after CMV antigen stimulation. The DNA is TGTGCCAGCACACAGAGCCCGAGGACAGGGACGGCCTACACCTTC. It translates as CASTQSPRTGTAYTF.